The next 18 T cell receptor beta chains were all read from a single sample in a study of blood T cell repertoires in COVID-19 (dated by TCRdb to about 2020). Library creation used the immunoSEQ multiplex PCR assay. TCRdb limited this immuneACCESS table to in-frame rearrangements with V and J called. A share of clones is missing; checked studies link under half to unresolved V genes, and the rest is unexplained. In this sample the table shows about 130,000 clones, 80% to 90% of which occur a single time. The ten most abundant clones make up approximately 3.3% of the sample. Sequencing used peripheral blood. Source of these receptors: a woman aged 55-69 years with acute or convalescent COVID-19.

J is TRBJ2-7 and V is TRBV30; the D is unclear. Deletions cut 1 base from V and 6 bases from J, with 10 bases between. Germline-derived CDR1 and CDR2 are GTSNPN and SVGIG (reference sequence). CDR3 length equals 12 residues. In DNA, the CDR3 is TGTGCCTGGAGTGCTTTATCCGGCGAGCAGTACTTC. Protein: CAWSALSGEQYF.

This chain connects TRBV20-1 to TRBJ1-2; D gene uncertain. The CDR3 totals 11 residues. The V end was cut by 5 bases, the J end by 3 bases, with 7 bases between. The germline V gene has CDR1 DFQATT and CDR2 SNEGSKA (reference sequence). The DNA of the CDR3 is TGCAGTGCTCCCCCTCACTATGGCTACACCTTC. Encoded protein: CSAPPHYGYTF.

The chain recombines TRBV19 with TRBJ1-2, with 7 positions matching TRBD1. The germline V gene has CDR1 LNHDA and CDR2 SQIVND (reference sequence). V lost 4 bases to trimming and J lost 0 bases; unmatched junction nucleotides: 5. CDR3 size: 15 residues. The CDR3 reads CASSTGQITNYGYTF. CDR3 coding DNA: TGTGCCAGTAGTACGGGACAGATCACTAACTATGGCTACACCTTC.

CDR3 coding DNA: TGTGCCAGCAGTGGCCCAGGGACTCGCCTCAGCACAGATACGCAGTATTTT. Encoded protein: CASSGPGTRLSTDTQYF. The chain couples TRBV6-1 to TRBJ2-3; possibly TRBD2 for D (6 bases). The V and J ends lost 4 bases and 0 bases respectively, with 17 bases between them. CDR3 length: 17 amino acids. Germline assignment: CDR1 MNHNS and CDR2 SASEGT.

The chain joins TRBV4-2 to TRBJ1-2, with D possibly TRBD1 on 5 matching bases. Germline assignment: CDR1 LGHNA and CDR2 YNFKEQ. V was trimmed by 2 bases and J by 7 bases, leaving 14 bases between them. This CDR3 contains 14 residues. CDR3 bases: TGTGCCAGCAGCCAATTTGACCGGGGGGGTGGCTACACCTTC. Amino acid sequence: CASSQFDRGGGYTF.

The J gene is TRBJ1-5, the V gene TRBV19, with a weak D call TRBD1 (6 bases). The germline gives CDR1 LNHDA, CDR2 SQIVND (reference sequence). The germline V and J ends were trimmed by 8 bases and 3 bases, with 17 bases remaining between them. The CDR3 consists of 15 residues. This CDR3 reads CASGLLDRPNQPQHF. Written as DNA, the CDR3 is TGTGCCAGTGGCCTCTTGGACAGACCCAATCAGCCCCAGCATTTT.

The table lists this clone with a few counts. The rearrangement joins TRBV5-1 to TRBJ1-3; D is undetermined. Germline-derived CDR1 and CDR2 are SGHRS and YFSETQ. This CDR3 has 14 amino acids. Trimming pared 7 bases from V and 4 bases from J, leaving 15 bases between. CDR3 sequence reads: CASSRGISGNTIYF. CDR3 bases: TGCGCCAGCTCCCGAGGGATTTCCGGAAACACCATATATTTT. The entire variable domain, with the rest obtained from reference TRBV5-1 and TRBJ1-3, is as follows: KAGVTQTPRYLIKTRGQQVTLSCSPISGHRSVSWYQQTPGQGLQFLFEYFSETQRNKGNFPGRFSGRQFSNSRSEMNVSTLELGDSALYLCASSRGISGNTIYFGEGSWLTVV.

The chain joins TRBV4-1 to TRBJ2-7, with 9 bases aligning to TRBD1. Germline CDR1 reads MGHRA; CDR2 reads YSYEKL. With 4 bases clipped from V and 7 bases from J, the junction kept 11 bases outside the gene matches. This CDR3 has 15 amino acids. The CDR3 is CASSPTGQGVREQYF. In DNA, the CDR3 is TGCGCCAGCAGCCCTACGGGACAGGGAGTTCGGGAGCAGTACTTC.

CDR3 sequence reads: CASSPTGVTEAFF. In nucleotides, the CDR3 is TGTGCCAGCAGTCCAACAGGGGTCACTGAAGCTTTCTTT. The chain is built from TRBV28 and TRBJ1-1, with 7 bases aligning to TRBD1. Per the germline V gene, CDR1 is MDHEN and CDR2 is SYDVKM. The V and J ends lost 5 bases and 4 bases, in that order; junction bases with no gene match: 4. The CDR3 consists of 13 residues.

J is TRBJ1-5 and V is TRBV6-5; 12 bases map to TRBD1. The V gene end was trimmed by 4 bases and the J gene end by 6 bases; junction bases not matched to a gene: 4. The CDR3 contains 15 residues. Germline V gene sequence: CDR1 MNHEY, CDR2 SVGAGI. The CDR3: CASSSGTGGSQPQHF. Written as DNA, the CDR3 is TGTGCCAGCAGTTCCGGGACAGGGGGCAGTCAGCCCCAGCATTTT.

The rearrangement uses TRBV19 and TRBJ1-6; a weak D match, TRBD1 (5 bases). Deletions cut 3 bases from V and 8 bases from J, with 8 bases between. Per the germline V gene, CDR1 is LNHDA and CDR2 is SQIVND (reference sequence). The CDR3 has 13 amino acids. The CDR3, as DNA: TGTGCCAGTAGTATGACGGGGGATTCACCCCTCCACTTT. Translation gives CASSMTGDSPLHF.

The CDR3 sequence is CASSLIEGPLYEQYF. The CDR3 bases are TGTGCCAGCAGCTTGATTGAGGGTCCCCTCTACGAGCAGTACTTC. The V call is TRBV5-8, the J call TRBJ2-7; D possibly corresponds to TRBD2 (5 bases). The CDR3 totals 15 residues. Trimming took 1 base from V and 3 from J, leaving 14 bases between them. Germline values: CDR1 SGHTS, CDR2 YDEGEE.

This chain uses TRBV6-2 or TRBV6-3 with TRBJ2-7; 7 positions agree with TRBD2. The J segment lost 0 bases and the V segment lost 5 bases, leaving 10 bases of the junction unmatched. Per germline, CDR1 MNHEY and CDR2 SVGEGT. The CDR3 totals 16 residues. Here the CDR3 DNA reads TGTGCCAGCAGTCCCATCCCGGGACTAAGCTCCTACGAGCAGTACTTC. Translation gives CASSPIPGLSSYEQYF.

V and J are TRBV11-3 and TRBJ2-1; 15 nucleotides agree with TRBD2. Unmatched junction bases numbered 2, after V lost 5 bases and J lost 3 bases. Germline loops: CDR1 SGHNT, CDR2 YENEEA. The CDR3 covers 16 residues. CDR3 sequence: CASSLGLAGGYNEQFF. CDR3 bases: TGTGCCAGCAGCCTGGGACTAGCGGGAGGCTACAATGAGCAGTTCTTC.

The genes are TRBV30 and TRBJ2-1; TRBD2 agrees at 7 bases. The CDR3 has 14 amino acids. Trimming removed 5 bases from V and 9 bases from J; junction bases left unmatched: 13. Per the germline V gene, CDR1 is GTSNPN and CDR2 is SVGIG (reference sequence). The CDR3 loop reads CAWHEGRARGEQFF. The CDR3 DNA reads as TGTGCCTGGCACGAAGGGAGGGCCCGGGGTGAGCAGTTCTTC. The full variable domain, completed using reference TRBV30 and TRBJ2-1, is SQTIHQWPATLVQPVGSPLSLECTVEGTSNPNLYWYRQAAGRGLQLLFYSVGIGQISSEVPQNLSASRPQDRQFILSSKKLLLSDSGFYLCAWHEGRARGEQFFGPGTRLTVL.

This chain uses TRBV6-5 with TRBJ1-5, with D perhaps matching TRBD1 (5 bases). Germline-derived CDR1 and CDR2 are MNHEY and SVGAGI. V was trimmed by 5 bases and J by 4 bases, leaving 9 bases between them. The CDR3 loop spans 13 amino acids. In DNA, the CDR3 is TGTGCCAGCAGTATGGGACTAAATCAGCCCCAGCATTTT. Protein: CASSMGLNQPQHF.

V and J are TRBV3-1 (or the pseudogene TRBV3-2) and TRBJ1-6, with D unresolved. This CDR3 comprises 15 residues. Germline V CDR1 and CDR2: LGHDT, YNNKEL (reference sequence). The germline V and J ends were trimmed by 1 base and 8 bases, with 12 bases remaining between them. The chain's CDR3 is CASSQGPVRDSPLHF. For the CDR3, the DNA is TGTGCCAGCAGCCAAGGTCCAGTGCGGGATTCACCCCTCCACTTT.

The chain uses TRBV9 and TRBJ2-7; 7 bases align to TRBD2. The germline V gene encodes CDR1 SGDLS and CDR2 YYNGEE. The CDR3 consists of 17 residues. Unmatched junction bases numbered 12, after V lost 0 bases and J lost 3 bases. CDR3 in DNA: TGTGCCAGCAGCGTAGGAGAAGGCTTCGGGACTAACTACGAGCAGTACTTC. This translates into CASSVGEGFGTNYEQYF. Combining the CDR3 with reference TRBV9 and TRBJ2-7 gives the whole variable domain DSGVTQTPKHLITATGQRVTLRCSPRSGDLSVYWYQQSLDQGLQFLIQYYNGEERAKGNILERFSAQQFPDLHSELNLSSLELGDSALYFCASSVGEGFGTNYEQYFGPGTRLTVT.